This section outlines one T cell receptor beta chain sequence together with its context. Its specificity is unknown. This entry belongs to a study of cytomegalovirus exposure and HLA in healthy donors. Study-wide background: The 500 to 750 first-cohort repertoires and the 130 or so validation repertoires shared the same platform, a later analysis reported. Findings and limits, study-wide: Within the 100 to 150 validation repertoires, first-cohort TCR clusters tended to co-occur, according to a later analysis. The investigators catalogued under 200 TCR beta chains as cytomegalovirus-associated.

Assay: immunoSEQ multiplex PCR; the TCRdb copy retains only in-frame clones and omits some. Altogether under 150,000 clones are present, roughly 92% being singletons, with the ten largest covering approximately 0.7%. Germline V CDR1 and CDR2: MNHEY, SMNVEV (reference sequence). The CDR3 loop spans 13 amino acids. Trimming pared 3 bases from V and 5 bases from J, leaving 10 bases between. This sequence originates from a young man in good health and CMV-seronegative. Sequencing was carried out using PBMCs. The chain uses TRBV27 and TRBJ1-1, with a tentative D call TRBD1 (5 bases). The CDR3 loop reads CASSLAGITEAFF. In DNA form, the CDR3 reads TGTGCCAGCAGTTTGGCAGGGATAACTGAAGCTTTCTTT.